This TCR beta chain derives from a study of cytomegalovirus exposure and HLA in healthy donors. Study-level results: Reportedly, cytomegalovirus status was diagnosed with high sensitivity and specificity.

This clone was seen a few times. Its antigen is unknown. Sequencing used immunoSEQ multiplex PCR; TCRdb keeps in-frame clones, though not all of them. The sample has approximately 76,000 clones, 85% to 95% seen once. Input material: PBMCs. The sequence was collected from a young woman in good health and CMV-seronegative.

CDR3 in DNA: TGTGCCAGCAGCAAAGAGGGACTAGCTTCCTACGAGCAGTACTTC. Translating gives CASSKEGLASYEQYF. The chain combines TRBV2 with TRBJ2-7; 9 bases align to TRBD2. In germline, CDR1 is SNHLY, CDR2 FYNNEI. This CDR3 is 15 amino acids long. The ends lost 6 bases at V and 1 base at J; junction bases unmatched: 7.